These 23 T cell receptor beta chains were all obtained from the same sample, sequenced in a study of T-cell reconstitution after alpha-beta-depleted transplantation in children. For TCRbeta, the library was prepared with unique molecular identifiers. TCRdb recomputed calls from the PCR reads with MiXCR, one row per CDR3 protein. The sample contains 450,000 to 550,000 distinct CDR3 sequences, 9.5% to 12% of which appear only once. The specimen comprised PBMCs, mostly from graft donor cells, sampled 180 days after TCRalphabeta/CD19-depleted stem cell transplant. The receptors shown here come from a female patient aged 2-9 years who had a stem cell transplant for aplastic anemia, so the T cells may come from the graft donor.

The V gene is TRBV5-1, the J gene TRBJ1-1, with D maybe TRBD1 (5 bases). V was pared by 1 base and J by 1 base, with 17 bases between. CDR1 is SGHRS, CDR2 YFSETQ, per germline. This CDR3 is built from 17 residues. The CDR3 loop reads CASSLKVGTGANTEAFF. CDR3 nucleotides: TGCGCCAGCAGCTTGAAGGTCGGGACCGGGGCGAACACTGAAGCTTTCTTT.

This clonotype was counted a few times. The chain carries TRBV13 and TRBJ2-4; 10 positions match TRBD1. Per the germline V gene, CDR1 is PRHDT and CDR2 is FYEKMQ (reference sequence). CDR3 length: 20 amino acids. The junction had 16 bases not matched to a gene; V was cut back by 5 bases and J by 0 bases. The CDR3 DNA reads TGTGCCAGCAGCGGAACGCCCCGGGACAGGGGCCCCTCAGCCAAAAACATTCAGTACTTC. It codes for CASSGTPRDRGPSAKNIQYF. Full variable domain (outside the CDR3, taken from reference TRBV13 and TRBJ2-4): AAGVIQSPRHLIKEKRETATLKCYPIPRHDTVYWYQQGPGQDPQFLISFYEKMQSDKGSIPDRFSAQQFSDYHSELNMSSLELGDSALYFCASSGTPRDRGPSAKNIQYFGAGTRLSVL.

This clonotype was detected a few times. The genes are TRBV11-2 and TRBJ2-1; weak D call: TRBD1 (6 bases). This CDR3 region has 11 residues. V was trimmed by 11 bases and J by 7 bases, leaving 12 bases between them. The germline V gene has CDR1 SGHAT and CDR2 FQNNGV. CDR3 bases: TGTGCCGGATCACAGGGAAATGAGCAGTTCTTC. It translates to CAGSQGNEQFF.

This chain joins TRBV7-9 and TRBJ2-7; either TRBD1 or TRBD2 may supply D (7 bases each). This CDR3 comprises 16 residues. The germline gives CDR1 SEHNR, CDR2 FQNEAQ (reference sequence). The V gene lost 6 bases and the J gene lost 3 bases, with 21 bases spanning the gap. For the CDR3, the DNA is TGTGCCAGCAGTCAGTTAGGGGGCGCGGGGGACTACGAGCAGTACTTC. The encoded protein is CASSQLGGAGDYEQYF.

The sample holds a few counts of this clonotype. The chain links TRBV12-3 or TRBV12-4 to TRBJ2-7; D uncertain. CDR3 length equals 14 residues. Deletions cut 3 bases from V and 4 bases from J, with 13 bases between. The CDR3: CASSFFGFSYEQYF. Written as DNA, the CDR3 is TGTGCCAGCAGTTTTTTCGGTTTCTCTTACGAGCAGTACTTC.

This clonotype was counted a few times. The chain has TRBV7-9 and TRBJ2-7; D is uncertain. Germline CDR1 SEHNR, CDR2 FQNEAQ (reference sequence). The V and J ends lost 4 bases and 4 bases respectively, with 14 bases between them. The CDR3 spans 14 residues. CDR3 sequence: CASSWGKGPYEQYF. CDR3 DNA sequence: TGTGCCAGCAGCTGGGGAAAAGGGCCGTACGAGCAGTACTTC.

The gene calls are TRBV3-1 and TRBJ2-2; TRBD1 is a possible D gene (6 bases). V lost 3 bases and J 0 bases, leaving 8 bases between the germline ends. This CDR3 is built from 15 residues. Germline V gives CDR1 LGHDT, CDR2 YNNKEL (reference sequence). The chain's CDR3 is CASSHRTANTGELFF. The CDR3 DNA reads TGTGCCAGCAGCCACAGGACAGCGAACACCGGGGAGCTGTTTTTT. Drawing the rest from reference TRBV3-1 and TRBJ2-2, the complete variable domain is DTAVSQTPKYLVTQMGNDKSIKCEQNLGHDTMYWYKQDSKKFLKIMFSYNNKELIINETVPNRFSPKSPDKAHLNLHINSLELGDSAVYFCASSHRTANTGELFFGEGSRLTVL.

CDR3 sequence: CASSPVVLGELFF. The CDR3 bases are TGTGCCAGCAGCCCCGTTGTCCTGGGGGAGCTGTTTTTT. This chain joins TRBV7-7 and TRBJ2-2, with D uncertain. In germline, CDR1 is SSHAT, CDR2 FNYEAQ (reference sequence). V lost 5 bases and J lost 8, with 12 bases in between. The CDR3 extends over 13 amino acids.

The chain is built from TRBV20-1 and TRBJ2-3, with 10 bases that match TRBD2. This CDR3 comprises 14 residues. CDR1 DFQATT and CDR2 SNEGSKA come from the germline V gene (reference sequence). V lost 8 bases, J lost 3 bases, and 8 bases stayed unmatched. CDR3 coding DNA: TGCAGTCAAGGCACTAGCGGGACTACAGATACGCAGTATTTT. The encoded protein is CSQGTSGTTDTQYF.

The count of this clonotype is one. The chain employs TRBV20-1 and TRBJ2-1; 7 positions match TRBD2. V shed 0 bases, J shed 0 bases, and the junction held 20 bases outside the gene matches. Germline V CDR1 and CDR2: DFQATT, SNEGSKA (reference sequence). This CDR3 is 21 amino acids long. CDR3 coding DNA: TGCAGTGCTAGAGATGTCTCCGGTTTCAGCGGGAATCGCGGCTCCTACAATGAGCAGTTCTTC. It yields the protein CSARDVSGFSGNRGSYNEQFF.

The table lists this clonotype with a few counts. The V gene is TRBV13, the J gene TRBJ2-5; D remains unclear. The CDR3 has 14 residues. The V and J ends lost 4 bases and 5 bases respectively, with 14 bases between them. From germline, CDR1 is PRHDT and CDR2 FYEKMQ (reference sequence). The CDR3 protein is CASSSDWQRETQYF. In DNA form, the CDR3 reads TGTGCCAGCAGCTCAGACTGGCAGAGGGAGACCCAGTACTTC.

A few counts support this clonotype. The genes are TRBV11-2 and TRBJ2-3, with 9 positions matching TRBD2. Germline values: CDR1 SGHAT, CDR2 FQNNGV. The CDR3 length is 18 residues. V lost 0 bases and J lost 3; bases outside the gene matches: 10. DNA for the CDR3: TGTGCCAGCAGCTTAGATCGTAGCGGGAGCGAGGCGACAGATACGCAGTATTTT. It translates to CASSLDRSGSEATDTQYF.

This clonotype occurred many times. The genes are TRBV29-1 and TRBJ2-6, with D perhaps TRBD1 (5 bases). CDR1 is SQVTM, CDR2 ANQGSEA, per germline. V was pared by 4 bases and J by 2 bases, with 12 bases between. This CDR3 region has 15 residues. The CDR3 nucleotides are TGCAGCGTTGCCACAGGTGAAGCTGGGGCCAACGTCCTGACTTTC. Translating gives CSVATGEAGANVLTF. Using reference TRBV29-1 and TRBJ2-6 for the parts outside the CDR3, the full variable domain is SAVISQKPSRDICQRGTSLTIQCQVDSQVTMMFWYRQQPGQSLTLIATANQGSEATYESGFVIDKFPISRPNLTFSTLTVSNMSPEDSSIYLCSVATGEAGANVLTFGAGSRLTVL.

Ten or more counts support this clonotype. V is TRBV29-1 and J is TRBJ2-1; D unclear. The CDR3 contains 13 residues. CDR1 and CDR2 from the germline V gene are SQVTM and ANQGSEA. Trimming shortened V by 7 bases and J by 0 bases, and 10 bases separated the two germline ends. CDR3 protein: CSGGRSSYNEQFF. The CDR3 bases are TGCAGCGGCGGACGGAGCTCCTACAATGAGCAGTTCTTC.

CDR3 protein: CATSFRDEGSGANVLTF. The CDR3 nucleotides are TGTGCCACCAGCTTCCGGGACGAGGGCTCTGGGGCCAACGTCCTGACTTTC. The chain is built from TRBV15 and TRBJ2-6, with D tentatively TRBD1 or TRBD2 (5 bases each). Looked up from germline, CDR1 is LNHNV and CDR2 is YYDKDF (reference sequence). This CDR3 region has 17 residues. V dropped 5 bases and J dropped 0 bases, with 14 bases sitting between them.

Concerning this clonotype itself: Germline is not matched at one junction end, which may reflect a read error. The rearrangement joins TRBV6-1 to TRBJ1-4; 7 bases are shared with TRBD1. The germline V gene has CDR1 MNHNS and CDR2 SASEGT. The CDR3 is 14 residues long. CDR3 in DNA: TGTGCCAGCAGACCGGGACAGCAAAATGGAAAACTGTTTTTT. Translated, it gives CASRPGQQNGKLFF.

This clonotype was picked up a small number of times. The chain is built from TRBV15 and TRBJ2-1; TRBD2 aligns across 10 bases. Germline CDR1 LNHNV, CDR2 YYDKDF (reference sequence). J gave up 8 bases and V 2 bases, and 9 bases lay outside the gene matches. CDR3 length: 16 residues. CDR3: CATSRSGTSAWDEQFF. Here the CDR3 DNA reads TGTGCCACCAGCAGATCCGGGACTAGCGCATGGGATGAGCAGTTCTTC. Complete variable domain (other parts from reference TRBV15 and TRBJ2-1): DAMVIQNPRYQVTQFGKPVTLSCSQTLNHNVMYWYQQKSSQAPKLLFHYYDKDFNNEADTPDNFQSRRPNTSFCFLDIRSPGLGDTAMYLCATSRSGTSAWDEQFFGPGTRLTVL.

Only a few counts were recorded for this clonotype. CDR3 residues: CASRDTWTPAYEQYF. DNA for the CDR3: TGTGCCAGCAGGGATACGTGGACCCCGGCCTACGAGCAGTACTTC. This chain joins TRBV5-6 and TRBJ2-7; unclear D gene. V was shortened by 5 bases and J by 2 bases, with 17 bases between the two germline ends. This CDR3 has 15 residues. Germline-derived CDR1 and CDR2 are SGHDT and YYEEEE.

The chain recombines TRBV7-2 with TRBJ1-2; D is undetermined. This CDR3 spans 15 amino acids. Germline V gene lookup returns CDR1 SGHTA and CDR2 FQGNSA. Trimming left V 4 bases short and J 4 bases short, with 16 bases between. This CDR3 is CASSSAKAEGYGYTF. The CDR3 DNA reads TGTGCCAGCAGCTCAGCCAAGGCCGAGGGCTATGGCTACACCTTC.

The chain employs TRBV29-1 and TRBJ2-3; no reliable D call. Germline assignment: CDR1 SQVTM and CDR2 ANQGSEA. The CDR3 is 13 amino acids. V dropped 6 bases and J dropped 11 bases, with 21 bases sitting between them. The CDR3 nucleotides read TGCAGCGTAAAAAGGATCGTGGAAGGAATGCAGTATTTT. Amino acid sequence: CSVKRIVEGMQYF.

This clonotype was seen ten or more times. This rearrangement joins TRBV5-1 to TRBJ2-1; TRBD2 aligns across 9 bases. From germline, CDR1 is SGHRS and CDR2 YFSETQ. J was trimmed by 7 bases and V by 1 base; bases with no gene match: 3. CDR3 length: 14 residues. CDR3 in amino acids: CASSLSLAGNEQFF. CDR3 sequence (DNA): TGCGCCAGCAGCTTGAGCCTAGCGGGGAATGAGCAGTTCTTC.

This clonotype came up many times. V and J are TRBV6-2 or TRBV6-3 and TRBJ2-2; 10 bases line up with TRBD2. V gave up 2 bases and J gave up 7 bases; unmatched junction bases: 7. The CDR3 spans 16 residues. CDR1 MNHEY and CDR2 SVGEGT come from the germline V gene. The CDR3 DNA reads as TGTGCCAGCAGTTACAGCCTAGCGGGAGCCGGCGGGGAGCTGTTTTTT. Its translation is CASSYSLAGAGGELFF.

This clonotype was seen more than once but under ten times. V usage is TRBV7-9 and J usage is TRBJ2-1; TRBD2 matches at 9 bases. The CDR3 runs 14 residues. Per the germline V gene, CDR1 is SEHNR and CDR2 is FQNEAQ (reference sequence). With V trimmed by 5 bases and J by 8 bases, 7 bases remained unmatched. The CDR3 DNA follows: TGTGCCAGCAGCCGCTCTAGCGGGAACTATGAGCAGTTCTTC. Its protein is CASSRSSGNYEQFF.